A selection of T cell receptor beta chains follows, all from one sample in a study of blood T cell repertoires in COVID-19. The data were produced by immunoSEQ multiplex PCR, yet TCRdb's version contains in-frame clones alone and is incomplete. The sample holds fewer than 250,000 clones, around four fifths seen once. The sample taken for sequencing was peripheral blood. The origin of the receptors is a woman aged 55-70 years with active or convalescent COVID-19. The CDR3 runs from the conserved cysteine through the conserved F or W. D genes are given only for firm matches. Some rows mark clone size as missing; the rest say once, few, many or name a class of expanded clone.

CDR3nt: TGTGCCAGCACTTTGGCAGATTACACCGGGGAGCTGTTTTTT
CDR3aa: CASTLADYTGELFF
v_gene: TRBV2
j_gene: TRBJ2-2
abundance: -
d_gene: -

CDR3nt: TGTGCCAGCAGTTTAGGGTCCGGGGTATACAATGAGCAGTTCTTC
CDR3aa: CASSLGSGVYNEQFF
v_gene: TRBV28
j_gene: TRBJ2-1
abundance: -
d_gene: -

CDR3nt: TGTGCCAGCAGTCGAGAACCTTTCCATACGCAGTATTTT
CDR3aa: CASSREPFHTQYF
v_gene: TRBV6-5
j_gene: TRBJ2-3
abundance: -
d_gene: -

CDR3nt: TGTGCCAGCAGTGAAGTCCCCCAGGGGAACTATGGCTACACCTTC
CDR3aa: CASSEVPQGNYGYTF
v_gene: TRBV6-1
j_gene: TRBJ1-2
abundance: once
d_gene: -

CDR3nt: TGTGCCAGCACAAAGGGAGACGGCTATGGCTACACCTTC
CDR3aa: CASTKGDGYGYTF
v_gene: TRBV6-5
j_gene: TRBJ1-2
abundance: -
d_gene: -

CDR3nt: TGCGCCAGCAGTGTCTCTAGCGGGAGGGCCGATGAGCAGTTCTTC
CDR3aa: CASSVSSGRADEQFF
v_gene: TRBV10-1
j_gene: TRBJ2-1
abundance: -
d_gene: TRBD2

CDR3nt: TGCAGCGTCCGGGACAGGGGGCAACCTGAAGCTTTCTTT
CDR3aa: CSVRDRGQPEAFF
v_gene: TRBV29-1
j_gene: TRBJ1-1
abundance: -
d_gene: TRBD1

CDR3nt: TGTGCCAGCACCATGTTTGGACAGGGCCCCGGGGAGCTGTTTTTT
CDR3aa: CASTMFGQGPGELFF
v_gene: TRBV6-5
j_gene: TRBJ2-2
abundance: -
d_gene: TRBD1

CDR3nt: TGTGCCAGTAGTATTACGAGCGTGCAAGAGACCCAGTACTTC
CDR3aa: CASSITSVQETQYF
v_gene: TRBV19
j_gene: TRBJ2-5
abundance: -
d_gene: -

CDR3nt: TGTGCCAGCAGCGCAGGACTAGCGGGGCCCCACAATGAGCAGTTCTTC
CDR3aa: CASSAGLAGPHNEQFF
v_gene: TRBV5-4
j_gene: TRBJ2-1
abundance: -
d_gene: TRBD2

CDR3nt: TGCGCCAGCAGCAGGGGATGGGACACTATTGCTTTCTTT
CDR3aa: CASSRGWDTIAFF
v_gene: TRBV5-1
j_gene: TRBJ1-1
abundance: -
d_gene: -

CDR3nt: TGTGCCAGTAGTATAAGGGGGCGCAGGACCGGGGAGCTGTTTTTT
CDR3aa: CASSIRGRRTGELFF
v_gene: TRBV19
j_gene: TRBJ2-2
abundance: -
d_gene: TRBD1

CDR3nt: TGTGCCAGCAGCTTGGGCAGCGGGTCAGTAAATACGCAGTATTTT
CDR3aa: CASSLGSGSVNTQYF
v_gene: TRBV5-5
j_gene: TRBJ2-3
abundance: -
d_gene: -

CDR3nt: TGTGCCAGCAGCTTAGAAGGACAGATCAGGGAAAAACTGTTTTTT
CDR3aa: CASSLEGQIREKLFF
v_gene: TRBV11-2
j_gene: TRBJ1-4
abundance: -
d_gene: -

CDR3nt: TGTGCCAGCAGCAACATCCGGGGTTCCTTAGAGAACACTGAAGCTTTCTTT
CDR3aa: CASSNIRGSLENTEAFF
v_gene: TRBV21-1
j_gene: TRBJ1-1
abundance: -
d_gene: -

CDR3nt: TGTGCCAGCAGCCTCTCGGACAGGGAAGGGGACACTGAAGCTTTCTTT
CDR3aa: CASSLSDREGDTEAFF
v_gene: TRBV14
j_gene: TRBJ1-1
abundance: -
d_gene: TRBD1

CDR3nt: TGTGCCAGCTCACAGGGGGCGCGGCAGACCCAGTACTTC
CDR3aa: CASSQGARQTQYF
v_gene: TRBV18
j_gene: TRBJ2-5
abundance: few
d_gene: TRBD1

CDR3nt: TGTGCCAGCAGCTTGGCGGGTTACGCTACCTATACGGGGGACACTGAAGCTTTCTTT
CDR3aa: CASSLAGYATYTGDTEAFF
v_gene: TRBV5-6
j_gene: TRBJ1-1
abundance: -
d_gene: -

CDR3nt: TGTGCCAGCATCAACCGGGCAACAGGGGGCCCCACAGATACGCAGTATTTT
CDR3aa: CASINRATGGPTDTQYF
v_gene: TRBV7-9
j_gene: TRBJ2-3
abundance: -
d_gene: TRBD1

CDR3nt: TGCGCCAGCAGCCTCTTGGTCGCGGGAGGGGGTCGGGTTGAGCAGTTCTTC
CDR3aa: CASSLLVAGGGRVEQFF
v_gene: TRBV4-1
j_gene: TRBJ2-1
abundance: few
d_gene: TRBD2

CDR3nt: TGCGCCAGCAGCCAAGGAAGGGGCCCTGGAAACACCATATATTTT
CDR3aa: CASSQGRGPGNTIYF
v_gene: TRBV4-1
j_gene: TRBJ1-3
abundance: -
d_gene: -

CDR3nt: TGTGCCAGCAGCTTAGTTTCGTCGGGGAACACCGGGGAGCTGTTTTTT
CDR3aa: CASSLVSSGNTGELFF
v_gene: TRBV11-2
j_gene: TRBJ2-2
abundance: once
d_gene: -

CDR3nt: TGTGCCAGCAGCTTCCCGGGACTAGCGGGAGTCGGAGAGACCCAGTACTTC
CDR3aa: CASSFPGLAGVGETQYF
v_gene: TRBV7-9
j_gene: TRBJ2-5
abundance: -
d_gene: TRBD2

CDR3nt: TGTGCCAGCACCCCAGGGGGGTTGTACACCGGGGAGCTGTTTTTT
CDR3aa: CASTPGGLYTGELFF
v_gene: TRBV6-5
j_gene: TRBJ2-2
abundance: -
d_gene: -

CDR3nt: TGTGCCAGCAGCTTGGACGGACATCTAAACTATGGCTACACCTTC
CDR3aa: CASSLDGHLNYGYTF
v_gene: TRBV5-6
j_gene: TRBJ1-2
abundance: -
d_gene: -

CDR3nt: TGTGCCAGCAGCTCATCACGGGATACGCAGTATTTT
CDR3aa: CASSSSRDTQYF
v_gene: TRBV11-2
j_gene: TRBJ2-3
abundance: -
d_gene: -

CDR3nt: TGTGCCAGTAGTAGCCGGTCTAGCGGGAGGGGCGAATACGAGCAGTACTTC
CDR3aa: CASSSRSSGRGEYEQYF
v_gene: TRBV19
j_gene: TRBJ2-7
abundance: -
d_gene: TRBD2

CDR3nt: TGTGCCAGCAGTACTCAGGGGGCTCGTAGCAATCAGCCCCAGCATTTT
CDR3aa: CASSTQGARSNQPQHF
v_gene: TRBV28
j_gene: TRBJ1-5
abundance: -
d_gene: TRBD1

CDR3nt: TGTGCCTTCCTTTCCCAGGGGGGAAACACCATATATTTT
CDR3aa: CAFLSQGGNTIYF
v_gene: TRBV5-4
j_gene: TRBJ1-3
abundance: once
d_gene: -

CDR3nt: TGTGCCAGCAGCTCATGGGGTCGGGACAGCCTTTCACCCCTCCACTTT
CDR3aa: CASSSWGRDSLSPLHF
v_gene: TRBV11-3
j_gene: TRBJ1-6
abundance: once
d_gene: TRBD1

CDR3nt: TGTGCCAGCAGCCCCGGGGGGGGGCACCAAGAGACCCAGTACTTC
CDR3aa: CASSPGGGHQETQYF
v_gene: TRBV3-1/TRBV3-2
j_gene: TRBJ2-5
abundance: -
d_gene: TRBD2

CDR3nt: TGCGCCAGCAGCTTGGGTGGATCGGGACAGGGGGCGTCCTCACCCCTCCACTTT
CDR3aa: CASSLGGSGQGASSPLHF
v_gene: TRBV5-1
j_gene: TRBJ1-6
abundance: -
d_gene: TRBD1

CDR3nt: TGTGCCAGCAGCACTATAGCGGGAAGCCAAGAGACCCAGTACTTC
CDR3aa: CASSTIAGSQETQYF
v_gene: TRBV7-9
j_gene: TRBJ2-5
abundance: -
d_gene: TRBD2

CDR3nt: TGTGCCATCAGTGTCGTGCGGGAGGCTCCGGCAGAGCAGTTCTTC
CDR3aa: CAISVVREAPAEQFF
v_gene: TRBV10-3
j_gene: TRBJ2-1
abundance: -
d_gene: TRBD2

CDR3nt: TGTGCCAGTAGTATAGCCTTTGGGACAGGGACAAATGGCTACACCTTC
CDR3aa: CASSIAFGTGTNGYTF
v_gene: TRBV19
j_gene: TRBJ1-2
abundance: -
d_gene: TRBD1

CDR3nt: TGTGCCAGCAGCTTAGGAGTAGGAGATCGGGGCGGGGAGCTGTTTTTT
CDR3aa: CASSLGVGDRGGELFF
v_gene: TRBV13
j_gene: TRBJ2-2
abundance: -
d_gene: -

CDR3nt: TGTGCCAGCAGGAGCCTAGCGGGAGGGCAATACGAGCAGTACTTC
CDR3aa: CASRSLAGGQYEQYF
v_gene: TRBV6-5
j_gene: TRBJ2-7
abundance: -
d_gene: TRBD2

CDR3nt: TGTGCCAGCAGTACGACAGGGGGGAACACTGAAGCTTTCTTT
CDR3aa: CASSTTGGNTEAFF
v_gene: TRBV7-2
j_gene: TRBJ1-1
abundance: once
d_gene: TRBD1

CDR3nt: TGTGCCACCATCACCGGGACATACTACAATGAGCAGTTCTTC
CDR3aa: CATITGTYYNEQFF
v_gene: TRBV6-5
j_gene: TRBJ2-1
abundance: -
d_gene: -

CDR3nt: TGTGCCAGCAGGGCGGGGGGAAACCAAGAGACCCAGTACTTC
CDR3aa: CASRAGGNQETQYF
v_gene: TRBV28
j_gene: TRBJ2-5
abundance: -
d_gene: TRBD2

CDR3nt: TGTGCCAGAGTCCCGACAGGGGACACTGAAGCTTTCTTT
CDR3aa: CARVPTGDTEAFF
v_gene: TRBV2
j_gene: TRBJ1-1
abundance: -
d_gene: TRBD1

CDR3nt: TGCAGCGTTCGTTTACTTAATGAGCAGTTCTTC
CDR3aa: CSVRLLNEQFF
v_gene: TRBV29-1
j_gene: TRBJ2-1
abundance: -
d_gene: -

CDR3nt: TGTGCCTGGAGCGGACTGAATAGCAATCAGCCCCAGCATTTT
CDR3aa: CAWSGLNSNQPQHF
v_gene: TRBV30
j_gene: TRBJ1-5
abundance: -
d_gene: -

CDR3nt: TGTGCCAGCAGCCCATACTCCGACTCCTACAATGAGCAGTTCTTC
CDR3aa: CASSPYSDSYNEQFF
v_gene: TRBV7-3
j_gene: TRBJ2-1
abundance: -
d_gene: -

CDR3nt: TGTGCCAGTAGTACGCTAGAGGGGGACAACGTCCTGACTTTC
CDR3aa: CASSTLEGDNVLTF
v_gene: TRBV19
j_gene: TRBJ2-6
abundance: once
d_gene: -

CDR3nt: TGTGCCAGCTCACCAGGGGACAGCTCGGAGGGCTACACCTTC
CDR3aa: CASSPGDSSEGYTF
v_gene: TRBV18
j_gene: TRBJ1-2
abundance: few
d_gene: TRBD1

CDR3nt: TGTGCCAGCAGCTTAGCAACAACAGGGAGCACCGGGGAGCTGTTTTTT
CDR3aa: CASSLATTGSTGELFF
v_gene: TRBV11-3
j_gene: TRBJ2-2
abundance: -
d_gene: -

CDR3nt: TGTGCCAGCAGCTTAGTCAGGGGGGCCGGGAATGAAGCTTTCTTT
CDR3aa: CASSLVRGAGNEAFF
v_gene: TRBV11-1
j_gene: TRBJ1-1
abundance: -
d_gene: TRBD1

CDR3nt: TGTGCCATCAGTGATCGTCAGGGGGGCACAGATACGCAGTATTTT
CDR3aa: CAISDRQGGTDTQYF
v_gene: TRBV10-3
j_gene: TRBJ2-3
abundance: -
d_gene: TRBD1

CDR3nt: TGTGCCAGCAGCGCGGGGCCAGCGGGAGGAAACACCATATATTTT
CDR3aa: CASSAGPAGGNTIYF
v_gene: TRBV5-4
j_gene: TRBJ1-3
abundance: once
d_gene: -

CDR3nt: TGTGCCAGCAGCCCGCCGCCGGGACATAACCTCTCACCCGCTGCGATCCACTTT
CDR3aa: CASSPPPGHNLSPAAIHF
v_gene: TRBV21-1
j_gene: TRBJ1-6
abundance: -
d_gene: -

CDR3nt: TGTGCCAGCAGCAAGACAGGGCCTAGCATAGATACGCAGTATTTT
CDR3aa: CASSKTGPSIDTQYF
v_gene: TRBV2
j_gene: TRBJ2-3
abundance: once
d_gene: TRBD1